The clone carrying this T cell receptor (beta chain) was seen only a few times. As handled by the study authors: Amplification of reference gene primers provided the estimated nucleated cell counts. Data came from immunoSEQ multiplex PCR; TCRdb stores just in-frame clones and leaves some out. That table supplies the V and J calls and clone size; D and trimming were determined from the DNA. The data contain around 57,000 clones, more than 60% of them seen just once; the ten biggest clones take up around 6%. Germline values: CDR1 SGHRS, CDR2 YFSETQ. The CDR3 loop spans 14 amino acids. The V gene end was trimmed by 7 bases and the J gene end by 8 bases; junction bases not matched to a gene: 9. These data are taken from a study of blood T cell repertoires in COVID-19. The overall study: Samples taken during acute and convalescent COVID-19 were collected in the United States, Italy and Spain. Sample material is recorded as cDNA or gDNA derived from T cells, B-cell-depleted T cells, or PBMCs.

Sequencing was done on a sample of peripheral blood. The receptor comes from a woman between 65 and 79 years old with acute or convalescent COVID-19. The genes are TRBV5-1 and TRBJ1-2; 12 nucleotides agree with TRBD1. The DNA of the CDR3 is TGCGCCAGCGGGACAGGGGGCGAATGGGGCGGCTACACCTTC. Encoded protein: CASGTGGEWGGYTF.